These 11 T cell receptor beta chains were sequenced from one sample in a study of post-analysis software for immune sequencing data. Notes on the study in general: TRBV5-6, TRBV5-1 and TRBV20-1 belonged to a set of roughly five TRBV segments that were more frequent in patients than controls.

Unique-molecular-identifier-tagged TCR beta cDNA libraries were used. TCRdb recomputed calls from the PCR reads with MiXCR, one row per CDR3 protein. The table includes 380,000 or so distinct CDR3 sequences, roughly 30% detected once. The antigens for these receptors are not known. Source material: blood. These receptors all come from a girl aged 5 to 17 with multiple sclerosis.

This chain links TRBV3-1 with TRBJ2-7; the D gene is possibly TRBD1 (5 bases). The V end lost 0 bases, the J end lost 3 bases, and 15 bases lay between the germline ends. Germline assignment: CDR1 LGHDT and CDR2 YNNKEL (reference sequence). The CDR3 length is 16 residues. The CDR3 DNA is TGTGCCAGCAGCCAAGACTCAGGGTCCTCAAACTACGAGCAGTACTTC. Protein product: CASSQDSGSSNYEQYF.

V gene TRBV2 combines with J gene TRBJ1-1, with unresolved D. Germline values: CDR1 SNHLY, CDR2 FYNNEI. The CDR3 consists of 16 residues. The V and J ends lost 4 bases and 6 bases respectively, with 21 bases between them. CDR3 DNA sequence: TGTGCCAGCAGTGCATCTTCTTTACCAGGAGACGCTGAAGCTTTCTTT. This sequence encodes CASSASSLPGDAEAFF.

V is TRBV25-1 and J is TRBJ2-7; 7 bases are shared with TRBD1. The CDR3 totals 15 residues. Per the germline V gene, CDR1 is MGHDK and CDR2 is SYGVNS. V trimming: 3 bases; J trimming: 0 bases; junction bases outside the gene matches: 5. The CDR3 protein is CASSEGQLSSYEQYF. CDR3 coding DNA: TGTGCCAGCAGTGAGGGACAGCTTAGCTCCTACGAGCAGTACTTC.

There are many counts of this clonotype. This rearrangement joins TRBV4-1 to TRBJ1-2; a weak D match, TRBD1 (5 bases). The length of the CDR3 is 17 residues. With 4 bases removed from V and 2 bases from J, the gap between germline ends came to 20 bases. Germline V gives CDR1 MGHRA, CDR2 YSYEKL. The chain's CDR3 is CASSLREGQTSNYGYTF. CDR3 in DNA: TGCGCCAGCAGCCTTCGGGAGGGGCAGACATCGAACTATGGCTACACCTTC.

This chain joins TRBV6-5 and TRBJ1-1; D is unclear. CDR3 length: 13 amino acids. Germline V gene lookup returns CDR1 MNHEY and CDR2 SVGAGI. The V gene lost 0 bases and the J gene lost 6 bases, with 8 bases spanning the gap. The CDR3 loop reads CASSYSRYAEAFF. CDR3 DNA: TGTGCCAGCAGTTACTCCCGGTACGCTGAAGCTTTCTTT.

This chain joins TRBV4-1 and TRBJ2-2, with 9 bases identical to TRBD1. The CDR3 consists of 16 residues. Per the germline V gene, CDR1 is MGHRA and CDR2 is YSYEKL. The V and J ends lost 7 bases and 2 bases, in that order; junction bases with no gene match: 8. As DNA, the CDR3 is TGCGCCAGCACCCCCCTGGGACAGGGAAACACCGGGGAGCTGTTTTTT. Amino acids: CASTPLGQGNTGELFF.

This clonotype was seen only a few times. CDR3 sequence: CAISDPAGGRRETQYF. The CDR3 nucleotides read TGTGCCATCAGTGATCCAGCGGGGGGGCGACGAGAGACCCAGTACTTC. This chain uses TRBV10-3 with TRBJ2-5; TRBD2 agrees at 10 bases. The CDR3 has 16 residues. V lost 3 bases to trimming and J lost 4 bases; unmatched junction nucleotides: 8. The germline gives CDR1 ENHRY, CDR2 SYGVKD.

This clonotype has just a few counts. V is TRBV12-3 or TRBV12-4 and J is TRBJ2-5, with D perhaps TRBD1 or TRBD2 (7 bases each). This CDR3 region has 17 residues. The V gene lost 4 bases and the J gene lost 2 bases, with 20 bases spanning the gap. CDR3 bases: TGTGCCAGCAGTTATGGGGGGGGGCAGGGGGGACAAGAGACCCAGTACTTC. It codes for CASSYGGGQGGQETQYF.

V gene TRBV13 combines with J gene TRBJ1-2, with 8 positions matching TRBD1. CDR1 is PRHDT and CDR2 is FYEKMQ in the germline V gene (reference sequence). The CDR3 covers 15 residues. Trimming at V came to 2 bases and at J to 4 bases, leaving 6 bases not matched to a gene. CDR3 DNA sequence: TGTGCCAGCAGCTTAAGGTCAGGGGGCATCTATGGCTACACCTTC. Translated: CASSLRSGGIYGYTF.

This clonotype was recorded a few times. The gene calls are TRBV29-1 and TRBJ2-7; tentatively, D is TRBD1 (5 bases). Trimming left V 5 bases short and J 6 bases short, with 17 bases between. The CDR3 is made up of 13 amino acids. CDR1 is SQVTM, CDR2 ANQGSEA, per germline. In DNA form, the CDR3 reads TGCAGCGTTAAGGGGCAAGGTGTAGTCGAGCAGTACTTC. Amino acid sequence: CSVKGQGVVEQYF.

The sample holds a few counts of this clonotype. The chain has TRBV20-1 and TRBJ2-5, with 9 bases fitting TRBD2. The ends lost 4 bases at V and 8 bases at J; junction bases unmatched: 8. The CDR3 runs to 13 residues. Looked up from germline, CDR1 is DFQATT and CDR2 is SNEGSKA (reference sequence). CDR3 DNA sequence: TGCAGTGCTATAACTTTAGCGGGGGTAACCCAGTACTTC. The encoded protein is CSAITLAGVTQYF.